The rows below give T cell receptor beta chains drawn from one sample of a study of beta chain features in type 1 diabetes. Data came from immunoSEQ multiplex PCR; TCRdb stores just in-frame clones and leaves some out. Here the sample spans 200,000 to 300,000 clones, roughly 11% being singletons. The sequenced material came from naive CD4+ T cells from blood. The receptors come from a man aged 25-45 years with type 1 diabetes. The CDR3 runs from the conserved cysteine through the conserved F or W. D genes are given only for firm matches. Clone size is shown for a subset of rows, as once, few, many or a class of expanded clone.

abundance: .; d_gene: .; j_gene: TRBJ1-1; v_gene: TRBV7-8; CDR3nt: TGTGCCAGCAGCTCCAAGGGAGCAGGCCGAATGAACACTGAAGCTTTCTTT; CDR3aa: CASSSKGAGRMNTEAFF
abundance: .; d_gene: TRBD1; j_gene: TRBJ2-1; v_gene: TRBV4-1; CDR3nt: TGCGCCAGCAGCCAAGATCAATCGTACAGGGGAAAGGATGAGCAGTTCTTC; CDR3aa: CASSQDQSYRGKDEQFF
abundance: few; d_gene: .; j_gene: TRBJ2-3; v_gene: TRBV18; CDR3nt: TGTGCCAGCTCACCCTCAATGAGCGTGGATACGCAGTATTTT; CDR3aa: CASSPSMSVDTQYF
abundance: few; d_gene: .; j_gene: TRBJ2-4; v_gene: TRBV13; CDR3nt: TGTGCCAGCAGCTTAGGGGGGGCCGGAAACATTCAGTACTTC; CDR3aa: CASSLGGAGNIQYF
abundance: few; d_gene: .; j_gene: TRBJ1-5; v_gene: TRBV2; CDR3nt: TGTGCCAGCAGTGTCATAACAGGGAATCAGCCCCAGCATTTT; CDR3aa: CASSVITGNQPQHF
abundance: few; d_gene: .; j_gene: TRBJ2-5; v_gene: TRBV7-2; CDR3nt: TGTGCCAGCAGCTTCGTGACGGGGGTTGGGGAGACCCAGTACTTC; CDR3aa: CASSFVTGVGETQYF
abundance: few; d_gene: TRBD1; j_gene: TRBJ1-1; v_gene: TRBV30; CDR3nt: TGTGCCTCCTTTCCGGGACAGGGATGGTTGGGGACTGAAGCTTTCTTT; CDR3aa: CASFPGQGWLGTEAFF
abundance: .; d_gene: TRBD2; j_gene: TRBJ2-5; v_gene: TRBV6-6; CDR3nt: TGTGCCAGCAAGGATAGCGGGGGAGAGCAAGAGACCCAGTACTTC; CDR3aa: CASKDSGGEQETQYF
abundance: few; d_gene: .; j_gene: TRBJ1-1; v_gene: TRBV6-5; CDR3nt: TGTGCCAGCAGTTACTCCATTTTACTCTCCGGGACTGAAGCTTTCTTT; CDR3aa: CASSYSILLSGTEAFF
abundance: .; d_gene: TRBD2; j_gene: TRBJ2-3; v_gene: TRBV7-8; CDR3nt: TGTGCCAGCAGCTCCCCTAGCGGGGGTGGCGATACGCAGTATTTT; CDR3aa: CASSSPSGGGDTQYF
abundance: .; d_gene: .; j_gene: TRBJ2-7; v_gene: TRBV7-9; CDR3nt: TGTGCCAGCAGCTTCTCGGAGGGCGAGCAGTACTTC; CDR3aa: CASSFSEGEQYF
abundance: few; d_gene: TRBD1; j_gene: TRBJ1-1; v_gene: TRBV5-4; CDR3nt: TGTGCCAGCAGCTTGGCGGACAGGGCACTTGAAGCTTTCTTT; CDR3aa: CASSLADRALEAFF
abundance: .; d_gene: .; j_gene: TRBJ2-5; v_gene: TRBV7-2; CDR3nt: TGTGCCAGCACAGTGGGGGCAAGAGAGACCCAGTACTTC; CDR3aa: CASTVGARETQYF
abundance: .; d_gene: .; j_gene: TRBJ1-6; v_gene: TRBV5-1; CDR3nt: TGCGCCAGCAGCTTGGGGGCCGGGGATAACTCACCCCTCCACTTT; CDR3aa: CASSLGAGDNSPLHF
abundance: few; d_gene: .; j_gene: TRBJ2-3; v_gene: TRBV15; CDR3nt: TGTGCCACCAGCAGAGTCGGTCTAAAAAGGGAGGATGGCACAGATACGCAGTATTTT; CDR3aa: CATSRVGLKREDGTDTQYF
abundance: .; d_gene: .; j_gene: TRBJ2-6; v_gene: TRBV27; CDR3nt: TGTGCCAGCAAGAGGACACCAGACCGCTCTGGGGCCAACGTCCTGACTTTC; CDR3aa: CASKRTPDRSGANVLTF
abundance: few; d_gene: TRBD2; j_gene: TRBJ2-5; v_gene: TRBV4-1; CDR3nt: TGCGCCAGCAGCCAGCCGGGACTAGGATCCGAGACCCAGTACTTC; CDR3aa: CASSQPGLGSETQYF
abundance: .; d_gene: .; j_gene: TRBJ1-1; v_gene: TRBV4-3; CDR3nt: TGCGCCAGCAGCCAAGAGCCCTCCGGGACAAGGGCTTTCTTT; CDR3aa: CASSQEPSGTRAFF
abundance: .; d_gene: TRBD1; j_gene: TRBJ1-2; v_gene: TRBV19; CDR3nt: TGTGCCGCAAGCGCGGACAGGGATTATGGCTACACCTTC; CDR3aa: CAASADRDYGYTF
abundance: .; d_gene: .; j_gene: TRBJ2-7; v_gene: TRBV5-5; CDR3nt: TGTGCCAGCAGCTCCTTACCCGGCTCCTACGAGCAGTACTTC; CDR3aa: CASSSLPGSYEQYF
abundance: few; d_gene: .; j_gene: TRBJ1-1; v_gene: TRBV9; CDR3nt: TGTGCCAGCAGCGTACAGGACAGCTTTTACACTGAAGCTTTCTTT; CDR3aa: CASSVQDSFYTEAFF
abundance: few; d_gene: .; j_gene: TRBJ1-5; v_gene: TRBV2; CDR3nt: TGTGCCAGCAGTGGGCTGTTCGGCAATCAGCCCCAGCATTTT; CDR3aa: CASSGLFGNQPQHF
abundance: .; d_gene: .; j_gene: TRBJ1-1; v_gene: TRBV29-1; CDR3nt: TGCAGCGTTCTGACAGCGATGAACACTGAAGCTTTCTTT; CDR3aa: CSVLTAMNTEAFF
abundance: .; d_gene: TRBD1; j_gene: TRBJ2-2; v_gene: TRBV29-1; CDR3nt: TGCAGCGTCGGACAGGGGGCGGGAGGGGAGCTGTTTTTT; CDR3aa: CSVGQGAGGELFF
abundance: few; d_gene: .; j_gene: TRBJ1-2; v_gene: TRBV9; CDR3nt: TGTGCCAGCAGCCAGGGGTATGGCTACACCTTC; CDR3aa: CASSQGYGYTF
abundance: once; d_gene: TRBD2; j_gene: TRBJ2-7; v_gene: TRBV5-1; CDR3nt: TGCGCCAGCAGCCTGCCGACTAGCGGGGGGGCCGGTGAGCAGTACTTC; CDR3aa: CASSLPTSGGAGEQYF
abundance: .; d_gene: TRBD2; j_gene: TRBJ2-6; v_gene: TRBV2; CDR3nt: TGTGCCAGCGGCGGGGGTCCCTCTGGGGCCAACGTCCTGACTTTC; CDR3aa: CASGGGPSGANVLTF
abundance: .; d_gene: .; j_gene: TRBJ2-1; v_gene: TRBV11-2; CDR3nt: TGTGCCAGCAGCTCCCTTTCTAGTGGTGCCTACAATGAGCAGTTCTTC; CDR3aa: CASSSLSSGAYNEQFF
abundance: few; d_gene: TRBD1; j_gene: TRBJ1-6; v_gene: TRBV7-9; CDR3nt: TGTGCCAGCAGCCCCCGTGAAGGGGGCACCCTCCACTTT; CDR3aa: CASSPREGGTLHF
abundance: .; d_gene: TRBD2; j_gene: TRBJ2-1; v_gene: TRBV4-1; CDR3nt: TGCGCCAGCAGCCAATACGGACTAGCGGCCAATGAGCAGTTCTTC; CDR3aa: CASSQYGLAANEQFF
abundance: few; d_gene: .; j_gene: TRBJ1-1; v_gene: TRBV14; CDR3nt: TGTGCCAGCAGCCAAGTCCGGAACACTGAAGCTTTCTTT; CDR3aa: CASSQVRNTEAFF
abundance: once; d_gene: .; j_gene: TRBJ1-2; v_gene: TRBV6-5; CDR3nt: TGTGCCAGCAGTTACTCAGCAGACAGAAACTATGGCTACACCTTC; CDR3aa: CASSYSADRNYGYTF
abundance: few; d_gene: .; j_gene: TRBJ2-5; v_gene: TRBV5-1; CDR3nt: TGCGCCAGCAGACAGACAGGTTCTCAAGAGACCCAGTACTTC; CDR3aa: CASRQTGSQETQYF
abundance: .; d_gene: .; j_gene: TRBJ2-2; v_gene: TRBV4-2; CDR3nt: TGTGCCAGCAGCCAAGATTCCGGGCGCAGGGCAGGGGAGCTGTTTTTT; CDR3aa: CASSQDSGRRAGELFF
abundance: .; d_gene: .; j_gene: TRBJ2-1; v_gene: TRBV6-1; CDR3nt: TGTGCCAGCAGTAGGTTAGGGAGCAACAATGAGCAGTTCTTC; CDR3aa: CASSRLGSNNEQFF
abundance: .; d_gene: .; j_gene: TRBJ2-3; v_gene: TRBV6-1; CDR3nt: TGTGCCAGCAGTAGCGCGTGGGCAGATACGCAGTATTTT; CDR3aa: CASSSAWADTQYF
abundance: .; d_gene: TRBD2; j_gene: TRBJ2-2; v_gene: TRBV19; CDR3nt: TGTGCCAGTAGTACTAGCGGGTACCAGCCGCCGAGGGAGCTGTTTTTT; CDR3aa: CASSTSGYQPPRELFF
abundance: few; d_gene: .; j_gene: TRBJ2-3; v_gene: TRBV25-1; CDR3nt: TGTGCCAGCAGCGAGCTAGGCACAGATACGCAGTATTTT; CDR3aa: CASSELGTDTQYF
abundance: few; d_gene: .; j_gene: TRBJ1-5; v_gene: TRBV5-6; CDR3nt: TGTGCCAGCAGCAGGACAGACAGCAATCAGCCCCAGCATTTT; CDR3aa: CASSRTDSNQPQHF
abundance: .; d_gene: TRBD1; j_gene: TRBJ1-2; v_gene: TRBV13; CDR3nt: TGTGCCAGCAGCTTAGGGGGACAGGGTGGCTACACCTTC; CDR3aa: CASSLGGQGGYTF
abundance: few; d_gene: TRBD1; j_gene: TRBJ2-7; v_gene: TRBV27; CDR3nt: TGTGCCAGCAGTCTCCACCCCGGGGACAGCTCCTACGAGCAGTACTTC; CDR3aa: CASSLHPGDSSYEQYF
abundance: .; d_gene: TRBD1; j_gene: TRBJ1-1; v_gene: TRBV2; CDR3nt: TGTGCCAGCAGGGTCGAGGGACAGGGGCCTGAAGCTTTCTTT; CDR3aa: CASRVEGQGPEAFF
abundance: once; d_gene: .; j_gene: TRBJ1-6; v_gene: TRBV7-6; CDR3nt: TGTGCCAGCAGCCGCCAGGGTGCTACTGGTTCACCCCTCCACTTT; CDR3aa: CASSRQGATGSPLHF
abundance: few; d_gene: TRBD2; j_gene: TRBJ2-3; v_gene: TRBV20-1; CDR3nt: TGCAGTACCCTAGCGGGGGGGCCGGTGTATTTT; CDR3aa: CSTLAGGPVYF
abundance: few; d_gene: TRBD2; j_gene: TRBJ2-1; v_gene: TRBV28; CDR3nt: TGTGCCAGCAGTTTAGCGGGGGGGCCCGATGAGCAGTTCTTC; CDR3aa: CASSLAGGPDEQFF
abundance: few; d_gene: .; j_gene: TRBJ2-3; v_gene: TRBV10-3; CDR3nt: TGTGCCATCAGTGACTTTCTATCGAGCACAGATACGCAGTATTTT; CDR3aa: CAISDFLSSTDTQYF
abundance: few; d_gene: .; j_gene: TRBJ1-6; v_gene: TRBV30; CDR3nt: TGTGCCTGGAGTGCCGCGAGGGATTCACCCCTCCACTTT; CDR3aa: CAWSAARDSPLHF
abundance: .; d_gene: TRBD2; j_gene: TRBJ2-6; v_gene: TRBV19; CDR3nt: TGTGCCAGTAGCGTAGCGGGGGCCAACTCTGGGGCCAACGTCCTGACTTTC; CDR3aa: CASSVAGANSGANVLTF
abundance: few; d_gene: TRBD2; j_gene: TRBJ2-5; v_gene: TRBV28; CDR3nt: TGTGCCAGCAGTGCGGGACTAGCGGGGCCACAAGAGACCCAGTACTTC; CDR3aa: CASSAGLAGPQETQYF
abundance: .; d_gene: TRBD1; j_gene: TRBJ2-7; v_gene: TRBV30; CDR3nt: TGTGCCTGGAGTTTCACCGGGACAGGGGGTAACGAGCAGTACTTC; CDR3aa: CAWSFTGTGGNEQYF
abundance: few; d_gene: .; j_gene: TRBJ2-1; v_gene: TRBV2; CDR3nt: TGTGCCAGCAGTGAACAGGGTTTTTACAATGAGCAGTTCTTC; CDR3aa: CASSEQGFYNEQFF
abundance: few; d_gene: .; j_gene: TRBJ1-1; v_gene: TRBV7-9; CDR3nt: TGTGCCAGCAGCACGAGACAGAACACTGAAGCTTTCTTT; CDR3aa: CASSTRQNTEAFF
abundance: few; d_gene: .; j_gene: TRBJ2-2; v_gene: TRBV2; CDR3nt: TGTGCCAGCCTAGAAGGGGAAGTCACCGGGGAGCTGTTTTTT; CDR3aa: CASLEGEVTGELFF